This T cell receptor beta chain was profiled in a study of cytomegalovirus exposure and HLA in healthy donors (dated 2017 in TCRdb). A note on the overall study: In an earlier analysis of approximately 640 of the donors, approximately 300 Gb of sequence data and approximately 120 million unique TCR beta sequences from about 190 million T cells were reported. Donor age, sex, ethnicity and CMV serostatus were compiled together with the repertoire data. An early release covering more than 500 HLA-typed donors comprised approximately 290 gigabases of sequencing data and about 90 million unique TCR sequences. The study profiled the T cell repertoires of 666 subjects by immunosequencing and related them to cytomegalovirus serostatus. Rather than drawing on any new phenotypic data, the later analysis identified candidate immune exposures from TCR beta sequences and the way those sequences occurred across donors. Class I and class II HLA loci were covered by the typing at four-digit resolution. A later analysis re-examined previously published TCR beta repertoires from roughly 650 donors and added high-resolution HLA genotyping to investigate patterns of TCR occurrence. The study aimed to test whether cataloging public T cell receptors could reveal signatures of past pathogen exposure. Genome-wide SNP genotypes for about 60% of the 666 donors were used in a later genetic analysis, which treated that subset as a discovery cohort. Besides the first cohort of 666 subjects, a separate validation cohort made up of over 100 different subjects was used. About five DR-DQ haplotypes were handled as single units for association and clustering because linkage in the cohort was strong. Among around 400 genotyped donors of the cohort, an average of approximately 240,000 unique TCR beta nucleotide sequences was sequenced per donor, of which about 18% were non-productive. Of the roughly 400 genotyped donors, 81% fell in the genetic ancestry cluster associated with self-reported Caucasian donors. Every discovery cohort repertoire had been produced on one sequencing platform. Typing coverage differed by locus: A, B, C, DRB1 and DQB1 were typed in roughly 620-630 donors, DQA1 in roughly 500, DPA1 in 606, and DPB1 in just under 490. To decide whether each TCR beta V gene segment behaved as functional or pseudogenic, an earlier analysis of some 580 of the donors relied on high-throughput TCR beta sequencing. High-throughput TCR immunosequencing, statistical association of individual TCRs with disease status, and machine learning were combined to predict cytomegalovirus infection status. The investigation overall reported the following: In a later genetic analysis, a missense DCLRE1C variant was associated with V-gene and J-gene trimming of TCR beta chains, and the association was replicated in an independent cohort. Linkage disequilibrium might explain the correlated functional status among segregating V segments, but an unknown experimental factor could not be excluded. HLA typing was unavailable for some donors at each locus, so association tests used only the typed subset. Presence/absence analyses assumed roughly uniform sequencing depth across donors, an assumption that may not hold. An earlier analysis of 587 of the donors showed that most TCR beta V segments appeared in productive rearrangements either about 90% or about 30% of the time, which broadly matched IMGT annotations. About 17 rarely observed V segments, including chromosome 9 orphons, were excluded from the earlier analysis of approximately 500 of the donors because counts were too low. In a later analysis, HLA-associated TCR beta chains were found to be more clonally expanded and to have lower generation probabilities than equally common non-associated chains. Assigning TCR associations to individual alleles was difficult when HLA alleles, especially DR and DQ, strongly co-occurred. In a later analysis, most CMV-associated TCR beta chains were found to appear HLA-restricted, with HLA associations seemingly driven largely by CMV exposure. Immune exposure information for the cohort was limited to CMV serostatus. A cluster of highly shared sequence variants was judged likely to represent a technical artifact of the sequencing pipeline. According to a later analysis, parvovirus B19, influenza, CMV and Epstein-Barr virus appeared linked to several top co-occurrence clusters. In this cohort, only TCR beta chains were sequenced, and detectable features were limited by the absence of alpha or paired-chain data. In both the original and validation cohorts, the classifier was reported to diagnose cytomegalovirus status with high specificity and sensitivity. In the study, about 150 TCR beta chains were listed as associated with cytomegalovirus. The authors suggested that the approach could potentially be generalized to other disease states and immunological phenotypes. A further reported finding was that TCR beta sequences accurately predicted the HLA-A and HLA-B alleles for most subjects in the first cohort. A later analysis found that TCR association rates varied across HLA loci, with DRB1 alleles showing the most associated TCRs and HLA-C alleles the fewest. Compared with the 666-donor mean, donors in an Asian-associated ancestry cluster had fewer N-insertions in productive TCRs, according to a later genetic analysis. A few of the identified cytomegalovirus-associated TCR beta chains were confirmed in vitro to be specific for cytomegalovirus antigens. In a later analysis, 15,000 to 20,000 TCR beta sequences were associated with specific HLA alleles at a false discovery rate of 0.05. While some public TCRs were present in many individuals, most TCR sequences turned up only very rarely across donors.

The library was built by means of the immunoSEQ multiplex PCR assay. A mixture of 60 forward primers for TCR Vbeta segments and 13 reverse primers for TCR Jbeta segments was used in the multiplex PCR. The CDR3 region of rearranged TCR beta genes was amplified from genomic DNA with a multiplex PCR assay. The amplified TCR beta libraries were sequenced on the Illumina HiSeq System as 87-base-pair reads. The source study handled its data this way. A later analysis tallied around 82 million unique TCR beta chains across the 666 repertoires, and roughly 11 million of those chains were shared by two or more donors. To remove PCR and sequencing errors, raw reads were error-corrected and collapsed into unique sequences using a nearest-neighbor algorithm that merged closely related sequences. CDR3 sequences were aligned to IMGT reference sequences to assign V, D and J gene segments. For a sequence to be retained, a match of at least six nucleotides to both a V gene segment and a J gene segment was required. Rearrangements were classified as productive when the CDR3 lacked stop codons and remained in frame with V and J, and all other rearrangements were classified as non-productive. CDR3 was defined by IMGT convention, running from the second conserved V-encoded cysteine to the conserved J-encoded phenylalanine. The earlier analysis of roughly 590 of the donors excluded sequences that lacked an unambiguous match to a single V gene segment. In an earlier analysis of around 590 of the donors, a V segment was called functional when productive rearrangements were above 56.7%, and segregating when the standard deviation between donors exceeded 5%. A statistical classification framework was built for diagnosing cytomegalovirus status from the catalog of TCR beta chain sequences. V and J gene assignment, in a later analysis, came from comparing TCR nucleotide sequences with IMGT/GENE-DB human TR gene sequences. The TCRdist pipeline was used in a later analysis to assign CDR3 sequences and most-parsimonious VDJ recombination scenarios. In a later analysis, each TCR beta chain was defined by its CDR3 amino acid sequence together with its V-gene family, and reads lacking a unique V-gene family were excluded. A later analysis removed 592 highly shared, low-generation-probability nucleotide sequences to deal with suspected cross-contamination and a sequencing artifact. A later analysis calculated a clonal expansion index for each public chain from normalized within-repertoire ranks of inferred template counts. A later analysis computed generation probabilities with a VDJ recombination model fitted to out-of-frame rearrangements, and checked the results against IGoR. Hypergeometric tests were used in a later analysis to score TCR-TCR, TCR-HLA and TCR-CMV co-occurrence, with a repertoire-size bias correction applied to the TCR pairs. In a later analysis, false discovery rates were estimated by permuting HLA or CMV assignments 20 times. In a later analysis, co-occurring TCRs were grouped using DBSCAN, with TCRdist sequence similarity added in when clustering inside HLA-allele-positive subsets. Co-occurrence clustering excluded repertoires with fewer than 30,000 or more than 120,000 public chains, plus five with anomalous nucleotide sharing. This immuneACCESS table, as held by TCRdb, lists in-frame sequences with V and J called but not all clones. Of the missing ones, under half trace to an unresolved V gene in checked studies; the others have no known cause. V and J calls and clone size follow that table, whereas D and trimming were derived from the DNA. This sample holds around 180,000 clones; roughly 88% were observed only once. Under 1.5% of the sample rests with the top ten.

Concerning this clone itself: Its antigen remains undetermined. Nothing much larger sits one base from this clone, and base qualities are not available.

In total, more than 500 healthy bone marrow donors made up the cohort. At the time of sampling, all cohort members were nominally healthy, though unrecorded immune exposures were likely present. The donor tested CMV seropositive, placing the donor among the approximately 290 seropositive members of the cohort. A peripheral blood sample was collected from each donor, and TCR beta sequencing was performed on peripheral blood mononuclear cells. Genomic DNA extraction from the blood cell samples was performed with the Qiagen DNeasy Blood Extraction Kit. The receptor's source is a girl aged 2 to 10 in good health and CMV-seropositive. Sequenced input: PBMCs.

This receptor carries the CDR3 CASSLARSSGRYEQFF. The bases read TGTGCCAGCAGCTTAGCCCGCTCTAGCGGGAGGTATGAGCAGTTCTTC. The chain is assembled from TRBV7-2 and TRBJ2-1, with 11 bases aligning to TRBD2. Relative to germline, V is missing 0 bases and J is missing 8 bases, with 6 bases of the junction outside any gene match. The CDR3 goes from the cysteine to the phenylalanine over 16 residues. Of the read, only the CDR3 DNA is kept; its 48 bases are in frame from base 1. As encoded in the germline V gene, CDR1 is SGHTA while CDR2 is FQGNSA.